This T cell receptor (beta chain) was recovered during a study of blood T cell repertoires in COVID-19. Germline V gene lookup returns CDR1 KGHDR and CDR2 SFDVKD. V lost 9 bases to trimming and J lost 6 bases; unmatched junction nucleotides: 19. The CDR3 covers 18 residues. Data came from immunoSEQ multiplex PCR; TCRdb stores just in-frame clones and leaves some out. The sample carries 250,000 to 300,000 clones, 70% to 90% recorded once. The chain employs TRBV24-1 and TRBJ2-5, with TRBD2 identical over 12 bases. The receptor comes from a woman aged 45-65 years who had been exposed to COVID-19. Specimen: PBMCs or T cells enriched from blood (not recorded which). CDR3 protein: CATSDPLAGGPGRKTQYF. The CDR3, as DNA: TGTGCCACCTCCGACCCCCTAGCGGGGGGGCCGGGGAGAAAGACCCAGTACTTC.